This T cell receptor (beta chain) derives from a study of T-cell memory formation after mild COVID-19. Study context: The study found TCR clusters largely donor specific.

This clonotype has a handful of counts. No antigen is known for it. Study-wide results and limits: Some clones that responded were present in memory (sampled pre-infection), which suggests cross-reactive memory joined. Clones that contracted from day 15 to 85 were balanced CD4/CD8, while later expanders leaned CD4+.

Germline CDR1 reads LGHNA; CDR2 reads YSLEER. The CDR3 is made up of 16 amino acids. Trimming left V 0 bases short and J 5 bases short, with 13 bases between. Constant-segment primers were used for 5'RACE, and the resulting TCR alpha and TCR beta cDNA libraries carried sample barcodes and UMIs. TCRdb independently ran MiXCR on the 5' RACE reads; one entry per CDR3 protein. The sample has more than 80,000 distinct CDR3 sequences; 15% to 20% are singletons. This chain connects TRBV4-3 to TRBJ2-2, with D perhaps matching TRBD1 or TRBD2 (5 bases each). The sequenced material came from PBMCs or a T cell subset sorted from them (not recorded which). The TCR comes from an adult woman who had mild COVID-19 (a few samples of this study predate the infection). Cell type and time point are not known. The CDR3 spells CASSQEGAGITGELFF. DNA of the CDR3: TGCGCCAGCAGCCAAGAGGGAGCAGGGATAACCGGGGAGCTGTTTTTT.